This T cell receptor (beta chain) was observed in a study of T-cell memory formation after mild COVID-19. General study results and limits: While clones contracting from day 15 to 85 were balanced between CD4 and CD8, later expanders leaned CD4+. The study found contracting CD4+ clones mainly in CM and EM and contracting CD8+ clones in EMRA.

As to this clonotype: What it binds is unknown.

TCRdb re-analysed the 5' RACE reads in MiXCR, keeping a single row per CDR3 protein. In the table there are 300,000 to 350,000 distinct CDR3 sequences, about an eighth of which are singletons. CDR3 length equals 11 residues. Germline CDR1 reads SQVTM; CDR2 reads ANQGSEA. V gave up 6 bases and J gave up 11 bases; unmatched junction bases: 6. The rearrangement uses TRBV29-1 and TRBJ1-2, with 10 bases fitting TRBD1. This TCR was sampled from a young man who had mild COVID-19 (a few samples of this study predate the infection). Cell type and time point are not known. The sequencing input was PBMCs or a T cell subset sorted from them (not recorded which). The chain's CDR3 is CSVGTGVRYTF. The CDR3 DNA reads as TGCAGCGTCGGGACAGGGGTTAGATACACCTTC.